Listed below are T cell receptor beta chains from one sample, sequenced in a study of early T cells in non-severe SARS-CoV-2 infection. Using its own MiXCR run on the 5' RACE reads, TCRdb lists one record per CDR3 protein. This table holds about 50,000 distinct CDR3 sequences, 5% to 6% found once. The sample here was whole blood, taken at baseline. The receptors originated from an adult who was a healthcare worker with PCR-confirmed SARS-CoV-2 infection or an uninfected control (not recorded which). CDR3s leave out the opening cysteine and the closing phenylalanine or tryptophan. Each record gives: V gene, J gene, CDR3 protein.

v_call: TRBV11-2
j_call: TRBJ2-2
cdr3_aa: ASSLVGRELF

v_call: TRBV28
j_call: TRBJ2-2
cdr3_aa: ASSLKTGGNTGELF

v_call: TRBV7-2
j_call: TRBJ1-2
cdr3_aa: ASRLQVYGYT

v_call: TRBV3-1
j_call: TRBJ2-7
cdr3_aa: ASSQDTGGEQY

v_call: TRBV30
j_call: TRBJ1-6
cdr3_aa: AWNEGRNSPLH

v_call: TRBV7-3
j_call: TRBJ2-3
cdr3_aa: ASSLGGRRTDTQY

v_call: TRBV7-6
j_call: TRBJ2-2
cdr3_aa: ASTPLAGGPGTGELF

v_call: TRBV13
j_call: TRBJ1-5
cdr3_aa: ASSLSGGDQPQH

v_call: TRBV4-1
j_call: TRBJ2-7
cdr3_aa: AAGTGVREQY

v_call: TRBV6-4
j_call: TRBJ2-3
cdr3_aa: ASATSGSADTQY

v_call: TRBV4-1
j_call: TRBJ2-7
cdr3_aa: ASSLDTLSPYEQY

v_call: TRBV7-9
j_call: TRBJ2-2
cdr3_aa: ASSLGDWNTGELF

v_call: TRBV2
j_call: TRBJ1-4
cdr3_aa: ASSEFDRVEEKLF

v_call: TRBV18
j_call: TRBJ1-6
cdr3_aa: ASAGQGANSPLH

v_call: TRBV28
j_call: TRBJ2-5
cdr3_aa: ASSRRLEVTQETQY

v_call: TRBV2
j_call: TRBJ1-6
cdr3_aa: ASRGASHSPLH

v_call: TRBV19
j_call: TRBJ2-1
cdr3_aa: ASSIPLTSGGEQF

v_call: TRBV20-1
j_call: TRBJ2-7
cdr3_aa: SARGDREFHEQY

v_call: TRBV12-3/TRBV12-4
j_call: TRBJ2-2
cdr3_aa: ASSRTSGRALTGELF

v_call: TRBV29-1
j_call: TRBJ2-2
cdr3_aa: SVVGVLGGELF

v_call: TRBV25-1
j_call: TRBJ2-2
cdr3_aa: ASSGRDLTPPGELF

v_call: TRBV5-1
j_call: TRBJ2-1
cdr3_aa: ASSPGGMGSSYNEQF

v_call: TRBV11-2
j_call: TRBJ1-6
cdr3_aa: ASSPDILGGSPLH

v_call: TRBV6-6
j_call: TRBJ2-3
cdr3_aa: ASSPLGSLTSTDTQY

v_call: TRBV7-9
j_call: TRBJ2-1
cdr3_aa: ASSLALAGGYNEQF

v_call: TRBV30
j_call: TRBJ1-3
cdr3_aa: AWRASGNTIY

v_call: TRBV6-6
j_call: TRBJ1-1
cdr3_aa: ASSSAGNTEAF

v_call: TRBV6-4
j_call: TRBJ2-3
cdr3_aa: ASSRTPGTGEGYADTQY

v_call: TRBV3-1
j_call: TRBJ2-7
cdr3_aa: ASSQWTGGTYEQY

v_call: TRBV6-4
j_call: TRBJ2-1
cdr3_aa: ASSDDSGSPNEQF

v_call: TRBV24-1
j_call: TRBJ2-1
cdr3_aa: ATAKDDEQF

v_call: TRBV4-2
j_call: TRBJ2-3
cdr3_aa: ASSQAPGSKKDTQY

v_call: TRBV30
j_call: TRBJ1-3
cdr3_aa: AWSVGQFSY

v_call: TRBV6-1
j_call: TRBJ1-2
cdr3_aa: ASSEGPGATKYGYT

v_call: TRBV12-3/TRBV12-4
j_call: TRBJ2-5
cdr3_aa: ASSFMAKETQY

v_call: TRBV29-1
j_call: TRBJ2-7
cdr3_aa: SVMGDKGGEQY

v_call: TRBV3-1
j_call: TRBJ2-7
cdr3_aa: ASSQGLGGRASYEQY

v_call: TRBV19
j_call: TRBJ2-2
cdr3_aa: ASSKWGTRGPKNTGELF

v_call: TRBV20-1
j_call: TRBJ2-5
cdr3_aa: SARPLAGGDSETQY

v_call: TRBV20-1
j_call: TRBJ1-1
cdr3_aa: SARRTGATTEAF

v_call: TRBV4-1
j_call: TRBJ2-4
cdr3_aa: ASTTGLGAKNIQY

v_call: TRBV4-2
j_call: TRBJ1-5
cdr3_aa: ASSQDRGTGNQPQH

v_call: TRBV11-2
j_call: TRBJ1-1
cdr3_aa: ASSPNLGDTEAF

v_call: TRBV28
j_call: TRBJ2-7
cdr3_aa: ASSRSGGGPEQY

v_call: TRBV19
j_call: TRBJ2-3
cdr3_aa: ASTPLGVGAGTDTQY

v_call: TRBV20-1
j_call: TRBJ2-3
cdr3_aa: SARVQGATDTQY

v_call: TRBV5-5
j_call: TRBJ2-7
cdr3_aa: ASSLGHEQY

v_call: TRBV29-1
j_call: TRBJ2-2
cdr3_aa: SVADSGELF

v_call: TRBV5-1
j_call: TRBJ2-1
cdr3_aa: ASSSDRGITNEQF

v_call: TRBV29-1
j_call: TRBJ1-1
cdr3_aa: SSLSSTEAF